The present entry profiles one T cell receptor (beta chain) with its context. The data originate from a study of T cells after yellow fever vaccination. Each CDR3 protein gets one entry after TCRdb re-called the 5' RACE reads with MiXCR. The sample contains 200,000 to 300,000 distinct CDR3 sequences, under 15% of which appear only once. The V end was cut by 1 base, the J end by 2 bases, with 10 bases between. This CDR3 contains 15 residues. The germline V gene has CDR1 SGHRS and CDR2 YFSETQ. The chain has TRBV5-1 and TRBJ2-1; a weak D match, TRBD1 (5 bases). Sequences were derived from CD4+ T cells sorted from PBMCs, sampled 45 days after the yellow fever booster vaccination. The TCR comes from a man aged 25-40 years who received the YFV17D yellow fever vaccine. The CDR3 region has the DNA TGCGCCAGCAGCTTGATAGGGGAACCCTACAATGAGCAGTTCTTC. Translation: CASSLIGEPYNEQFF.